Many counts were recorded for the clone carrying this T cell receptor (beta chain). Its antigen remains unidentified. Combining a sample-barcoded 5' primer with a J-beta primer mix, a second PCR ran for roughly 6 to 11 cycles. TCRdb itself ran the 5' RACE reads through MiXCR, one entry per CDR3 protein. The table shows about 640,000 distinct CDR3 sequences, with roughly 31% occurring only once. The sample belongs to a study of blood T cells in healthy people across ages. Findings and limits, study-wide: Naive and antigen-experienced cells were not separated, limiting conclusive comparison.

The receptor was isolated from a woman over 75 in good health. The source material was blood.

The CDR3 DNA follows: TGCAGTGCTAGTGGTAGCGGGGGGGAGCTCTCCTACAATGAGCAGTTCTTC. It yields the protein CSASGSGGELSYNEQFF. The chain recombines TRBV20-1 with TRBJ2-1; TRBD2 matches at 11 bases. This CDR3 comprises 17 residues. V lost 3 bases, J lost 0 bases, and 7 bases stayed unmatched. Germline V lookup: CDR1 DFQATT, CDR2 SNEGSKA (reference sequence).